The T cell receptor (beta chain) under discussion was sequenced for a study of blood T cell repertoires in COVID-19. Germline V gene data show CDR1 as SNHLY and CDR2 as FYNNEI. The CDR3 runs to 14 residues. Between the trimmed V and J ends, which lost 7 bases and 2 bases, there was a span of 14 bases. Using immunoSEQ multiplex PCR, the repertoire was profiled, and TCRdb retains in-frame clones only, with some absent. Of about 86,000 clones listed, around 85% are singletons. This sequence originates from a man over 45 with acute or convalescent COVID-19. The chain joins TRBV2 to TRBJ2-5, with D possibly being TRBD2 (5 bases). What was sequenced was peripheral blood. The chain's CDR3 is CASTEGRGQETQYF. In DNA form, the CDR3 reads TGTGCCAGCACCGAGGGCCGGGGTCAAGAGACCCAGTACTTC.